The 25 T cell receptor beta chains listed next were all sequenced from one sample in a study of esophageal squamous cell carcinoma under preoperative chemotherapy. TCRdb reanalysed the PCR reads using MiXCR and keeps one entry per CDR3 protein. In the table there are around 34,000 distinct CDR3 sequences, 40% to 65% of which are singletons. Noted time point: after preoperative PTX-NDP chemotherapy. The sample was taken from a patient given preoperative chemotherapy. The receptors stem from a human donor with esophageal squamous cell carcinoma. The donor label of this sample is uncertain.

The chain recombines TRBV6-5 with TRBJ2-2; D may be TRBD2 (6 bases). CDR3 length: 15 amino acids. The V gene's germline CDR1 is MNHEY and CDR2 SVGAGI. V lost 4 bases to trimming and J lost 2 bases, with 11 bases between them. This chain's CDR3 is CASSLGLLNTGELFF. The CDR3 DNA follows: TGTGCCAGCAGTTTGGGACTCCTAAACACCGGGGAGCTGTTTTTT.

A note on this clonotype: The junction does not match germline at one end; this may be a read error. The V call is TRBV7-6, the J call TRBJ2-3, with TRBD1 matching 7 bases. Germline V gene lookup returns CDR1 SGHVS and CDR2 FNYEAQ. CDR3 length: 15 amino acids. CDR3 region: CASSSTPTGKNTQYF. The CDR3 DNA reads as TGTGCCAGCAGCTCGACTCCGACAGGGAAGAATACGCAGTACTTT.

V and J are TRBV10-1 and TRBJ2-5, with 9 bases aligning to TRBD1. The better agreement between TRBJ2-7 and the DNA end casts doubt on the J call. The CDR3 is made up of 16 amino acids. Germline loops: CDR1 WNHNN, CDR2 SYGVQD (reference sequence). CDR3 nucleotides: TGCGCCAGCAGGGAAAGGACAGGGGTCCCCTCCTACGAGCAGTACTTC. It yields the protein CASRERTGVPSYEQYF.

This clonotype has a handful of counts. Mismatch with germline at one junction end may stem from a read error. The gene calls are TRBV6-1 and TRBJ2-3; 8 positions agree with TRBD2. Germline V gene lookup returns CDR1 MNHNS and CDR2 SASEGT. CDR3 size: 14 residues. The CDR3 here is CAGSGGRADDTQYF. For the CDR3, the DNA is TGTGCGGGCAGCGGGGGCCGAGCCGACGATACCCAGTATTTC.

Concerning this clonotype: One end of the junction is discordant with germline, which a read error may explain. The chain carries TRBV7-8 and TRBJ2-3; possibly TRBD2 for D (7 bases). The CDR3 totals 16 residues. Germline CDR1 and CDR2: SGHVS and FQNEAQ. CDR3 region: CASRGLGGGAEDTQYF. The CDR3 region has the DNA TGTGCCAGCAGGGGGCTAGGGGGGGGGGCCGAAGATACCCAGTATTTT.

In regard to this clonotype: One end of the junction does not line up with germline, which may come from a read error. J is TRBJ2-4 and V is TRBV7-2; D perhaps matches TRBD2 (7 bases). The CDR3 has 18 residues. Germline lookup yields CDR1 SGHTA and CDR2 FQGNSA. The CDR3 region is CASSLGRAGGRAKNTQYF. The CDR3, as DNA: TGTGCCAGCAGCTTAGGACGAGCCGGGGGGCGGGCCAAAAACACTCAGTACTTC.

This clonotype was found a few times. The chain joins TRBV5-1 to TRBJ2-1, with 8 bases aligning to TRBD1. Trimming cost V 0 bases and J 8 bases; bases outside gene matches: 4. Germline CDR1 is SGHRS and CDR2 is YFSETQ. The CDR3 spans 14 residues. The CDR3 DNA sequence: TGCGCCAGCAGCTTGGGGGGACAGGTCGATGAGCAGTTCTTC. Translation gives CASSLGGQVDEQFF.

This clonotype is categorized as medium-sized. The rearrangement joins TRBV7-2 to TRBJ2-3, with 7 bases that match TRBD2. From germline, CDR1 is SGHTA and CDR2 FQGNSA. With V trimmed by 2 bases and J by 6 bases, 8 bases remained unmatched. The CDR3 is made up of 15 amino acids. The CDR3 here is CASSLWAGVQDTQYF. In nucleotides, the CDR3 is TGTGCCAGCAGCTTATGGGCGGGGGTTCAGGATACGCAGTATTTT.

The chain carries TRBV24-1 and TRBJ2-1; 7 nucleotides align to TRBD2. This CDR3 spans 14 amino acids. The V gene end was trimmed by 5 bases and the J gene end by 13 bases; junction bases not matched to a gene: 13. Germline V gene data show CDR1 as KGHDR and CDR2 as SFDVKD. The chain's CDR3 is CATSVSGREETQFF. As DNA, the CDR3 is TGTGCCACCAGTGTTTCGGGTCGGGAGGAGACCCAGTTCTTC.

The sample holds a few counts of this clonotype. CDR3 in DNA: TGTGCCAGCAGTAGGATGGGGGAGTTGGGTACGCAGTATTTT. Its protein is CASSRMGELGTQYF. The V gene is TRBV12-3 or TRBV12-4, the J gene TRBJ2-3, with D tentatively TRBD1 or TRBD2 (5 bases each). The CDR3 spans 14 residues. V was trimmed by 5 bases and J by 8 bases, leaving 17 bases between them.

By frequency in the sample, this clonotype is medium-sized. The chain has TRBV7-2 and TRBJ2-1; TRBD2 aligns across 9 bases. The CDR3 extends over 17 amino acids. Germline loops: CDR1 SGHTA, CDR2 FQGNSA. Losses at the gene ends were 4 bases for V and 5 bases for J; bases not matched to a gene: 12. This CDR3 reads CASSSGAGGLGDNEQFF. DNA of the CDR3: TGTGCCAGCAGCTCAGGAGCGGGGGGCTTAGGCGACAATGAGCAGTTCTTC.

At least ten counts were recorded for this clonotype. V is TRBV7-8 and J is TRBJ2-1, with TRBD2 matching 8 bases. Germline trimming cut 5 bases from V and 13 bases from J; bases unmatched to any gene: 22. CDR3 length equals 17 residues. Germline V gene sequence: CDR1 SGHVS, CDR2 FQNEAQ. This chain's CDR3 is CASSPGRGLRAGETQFF. CDR3 nucleotide sequence: TGTGCCAGCAGCCCCGGCCGGGGCCTCAGAGCGGGGGAGACCCAGTTCTTC.

The chain combines TRBV7-3 with TRBJ2-3, with 7 bases matching TRBD1. The DNA matches TRBJ2-7 better at its end, which makes the J call doubtful. Germline V CDR1 and CDR2: SGHTA, FQGTGA. The length of the CDR3 is 17 residues. In nucleotides, the CDR3 is TGTGCCAGGAGCCGCAAACCGGGGCGGTGGGACAGAGATACGCAGTACTTC. Encoded protein: CARSRKPGRWDRDTQYF.

This clonotype has a handful of counts. The chain employs TRBV7-2 and TRBJ1-2; 8 nucleotides align to TRBD1. There are 14 residues in the CDR3. CDR1 is SGHTA and CDR2 is FQGNSA in the germline V gene. Trimming at V came to 1 base and at J to 7 bases, leaving 5 bases not matched to a gene. This chain's CDR3 is CASSLDPGGVGYTF. The CDR3 DNA is TGTGCCAGCAGCTTAGATCCAGGGGGCGTTGGCTACACCTTC.

Concerning this clonotype: The germline gene is not matched at one end of the junction; a read error may be the cause. The rearrangement uses TRBV7-2 and TRBJ2-5; tentative D call: TRBD2 (5 bases). The CDR3 extends over 16 amino acids. Germline CDR1 SGHTA, CDR2 FQGNSA. The CDR3 reads CASSSGRAVPRATQYF. Written as DNA, the CDR3 is TGTGCCAGCAGCTCTGGGCGGGCTGTCCCTCGGGCGACCCAGTATTTC.

CDR3: CASSQDPLQGNEQFF. CDR3 DNA: TGCGCCAGCAGCCAAGATCCCCTCCAGGGTAATGAGCAGTTCTTC. The chain employs TRBV4-3 and TRBJ2-1; D may be TRBD1 (5 bases). The germline V and J ends were trimmed by 0 bases and 7 bases, with 13 bases remaining between them. Germline CDR1 and CDR2: LGHNA and YSLEER. CDR3 length: 15 amino acids.

The V and J genes are TRBV5-4 and TRBJ2-3, with D possibly TRBD1 on 5 matching bases. Germline-derived CDR1 and CDR2 are SGHNT and YYREEE (reference sequence). The CDR3 consists of 14 residues. The ends were cut back, 0 bases at V and 5 bases at J, with 10 bases in the middle. DNA for the CDR3: TGTGCCAGCAGCTTGGAGGGGCCCCGAGATACGCAGTATTTT. Its protein product is CASSLEGPRDTQYF.

On this clonotype itself: The junction departs from germline at one end; a sequencing error may be responsible. The chain uses TRBV7-3 and TRBJ2-5, with 7 bases identical to TRBD1. Germline CDR1 and CDR2: SGHTA and FQGTGA. This CDR3 spans 15 amino acids. DNA for the CDR3: TGTGCCAGCGGCCAAGGGGGCCTCGGCACAGAGACCCAGTATTTC. Residues: CASGQGGLGTETQYF.

A remark on this clonotype: A junction boundary mismatches the germline segment, possibly from a read error. The rearrangement joins TRBV7-9 to TRBJ2-4, with D hard to call. Germline-derived CDR1 and CDR2 are SEHNR and FQNEAQ (reference sequence). The CDR3 totals 14 residues. CDR3 DNA sequence: TGTGGCAGCACGCGGCTGAGAGCCAAAAATATGCAGTACTTT. Amino acids: CGSTRLRAKNMQYF. Filled out from reference TRBV7-9 and TRBJ2-4, the complete variable domain reads DTGVSQNPRHKITKRGQNVTFRCDPISEHNRLYWYRQTLGQGPEFLTYFQNEAQLEKSRLLSDRFSAERPKGSFSTLEIQRTEQGDSAMYLCGSTRLRAKNMQYFGAGTRLSVL.

This chain uses TRBV12-2 with TRBJ2-2. The J call may be mistaken, given a closer DNA end match to TRBJ2-3. TRBV12-2 counts as a pseudogene. This CDR3 has 13 amino acids. This CDR3 is CARHTVSTGAQYF. In DNA form, the CDR3 reads TGTGCCCGCCACACTGTGAGCACAGGTGCGCAGTATTTT.

A word on this clonotype: The CDR3 does not end in the conserved phenylalanine or tryptophan, so this is likely a read error. This chain joins TRBV7-8 and TRBJ2-5, with 8 nucleotides matching TRBD1. The DNA end is more similar to TRBJ2-1, so the J call may be wrong. Germline values: CDR1 SGHVS, CDR2 FQNEAQ. CDR3 length: 14 residues. Here the CDR3 DNA reads TGTGCCAGCATACAGGGGGTGGCTTGGGAGACCCAGTTCTTG. It translates to CASIQGVAWETQFL.

This clonotype was picked up one time. The chain links TRBV18 to TRBJ2-1, with TRBD2 identical over 16 bases. From germline, CDR1 is KGHSH and CDR2 LQKENI. J gave up 7 bases and V 6 bases, and 6 bases lay outside the gene matches. This CDR3 spans 16 amino acids. Written as DNA, the CDR3 is TGTGCCAGCTCGGCGGGACTAGCGGGGGGGCTGAATGAGCAGTTCTTC. Translation: CASSAGLAGGLNEQFF.

This clonotype came up a few times. CDR3 bases: TGTGCCATCAGTGAAGGAAGCGGGGGAGATCTCTACAATGAGCAGTACTTC. This translates into CAISEGSGGDLYNEQYF. The chain uses TRBV10-3 and TRBJ2-1, with 8 nucleotides matching TRBD2. The J call may be in error: the DNA end matches TRBJ2-7 better. The length of the CDR3 is 17 residues. Germline V gene lookup returns CDR1 ENHRY and CDR2 SYGVKD.

Regarding this clonotype: At one of its ends the junction is not consistent with the germline gene, which may arise from a read error. The CDR3 reads CASSEWGTGAKDIQYF. The CDR3 coding sequence is TGTGCGAGCAGTGAATGGGGGACGGGAGCGAAAGATATTCAGTACTTC. The chain has TRBV6-1 and TRBJ2-4, with TRBD2 as a possible D gene (6 bases). The CDR3 runs to 16 residues. Germline values: CDR1 MNHNS, CDR2 SASEGT.

On this clonotype: The CDR3 ends on some other residue instead of the conserved phenylalanine or tryptophan, so this is likely a read error. This sequence joins TRBV7-9 and TRBJ2-5, with D perhaps matching TRBD1 or TRBD2 (6 bases each). CDR3 length: 15 amino acids. Trimming removed 6 bases at V and 2 bases at J, with 16 bases between. The V gene's germline CDR1 is SEHNR and CDR2 FQNEAQ (reference sequence). The CDR3 DNA sequence: TGTGCCAGCAGTAATAGAGGAGGGGGGCAAGAGACCCAGTACTCG. Its translation: CASSNRGGGQETQYS.